The 22 T cell receptor beta chains listed next were all sequenced from one sample in a study of type 1 and type 2 diabetes patients. Genomic DNA was the PCR template. A primer set of 30 forward and 13 reverse primers amplified the CDR3. Via MiXCR, TCRdb re-called the multiplex PCR reads, giving one row per CDR3 protein. This table holds fewer than 300,000 distinct CDR3 sequences, roughly 50% found once. Input material: peripheral blood mononuclear cells (PBMCs). All receptors come from a man in his late teens or twenties with type 2 diabetes.

The chain employs TRBV19 and TRBJ2-2, with no clear D. Germline CDR1 and CDR2: LNHDA and SQIVND (reference sequence). Trimming took off 5 bases at V and 8 bases at J, with 12 bases between the two ends. This CDR3 contains 13 residues. The CDR3 region is CASSGLVGGELFF. The CDR3 DNA reads TGTGCCAGTAGTGGGTTGGTCGGGGGGGAGCTGTTTTTT.

This clonotype showed up just a few times. The gene calls are TRBV4-1 and TRBJ1-5; D unclear. Germline V gene data show CDR1 as MGHRA and CDR2 as YSYEKL. V lost 2 bases and J lost 5, with 7 bases in between. There are 13 residues in the CDR3. The CDR3 reads CASSQIVDQPQHF. The CDR3 DNA reads TGCGCCAGCAGCCAAATCGTGGATCAGCCCCAGCATTTT.

This clonotype was recorded a few times. This sequence joins TRBV12-3 or TRBV12-4 and TRBJ1-1; the D is unclear. CDR3 length equals 12 residues. The V gene lost 5 bases and the J gene lost 7 bases, with 11 bases spanning the gap. The CDR3 region is CASSLSGVEAFF. In DNA, the CDR3 is TGTGCCAGCAGTCTATCCGGAGTTGAAGCTTTCTTT.

This chain links TRBV4-1 with TRBJ1-6; D not certain. The CDR3 covers 18 residues. The germline CDR1 and CDR2 sequences are MGHRA and YSYEKL. V lost 0 bases and J lost 0, with 12 bases in between. This CDR3 reads CASSQDLDRRSYNSPLHF. The CDR3 nucleotides are TGCGCCAGCAGCCAAGATTTGGATCGGCGCTCCTATAATTCACCCCTCCACTTT.

This clonotype was found a few times. The CDR3 region is CASSPLPRPGTGGFSGANVLTF. The CDR3 region has the DNA TGTGCCAGCAGCCCTCTACCTCGACCCGGGACAGGGGGCTTCTCTGGGGCCAACGTCCTGACTTTC. The V call is TRBV14, the J call TRBJ2-6; 12 nucleotides match TRBD1. The junction had 16 bases not matched to a gene; V was cut back by 4 bases and J by 0 bases. The germline V gene encodes CDR1 SGHDN and CDR2 FVKESK. The CDR3 runs 22 residues.

The J gene is TRBJ2-3, the V gene TRBV12-3 or TRBV12-4, with TRBD2 identical over 7 bases. Losses at the gene ends were 2 bases for V and 4 bases for J; bases not matched to a gene: 9. The CDR3 runs to 16 residues. The CDR3 sequence is CASSLSLGLGSDTQYF. CDR3 DNA: TGTGCCAGCAGTTTATCCCTCGGACTAGGGTCAGATACGCAGTATTTT.

This clonotype was observed a few times. This chain connects TRBV7-2 to TRBJ2-1, with 8 nucleotides matching TRBD2. Germline CDR1 is SGHTA and CDR2 is FQGNSA. The CDR3 consists of 12 residues. The V segment lost 5 bases and the J segment 13 bases; nucleotides outside the gene matches: 7. This chain's CDR3 is CASSRTSTAQFF. In DNA form, the CDR3 reads TGTGCCAGCAGCCGGACTAGCACGGCTCAGTTCTTC.

The chain links TRBV5-1 to TRBJ2-1; the D gene could be TRBD1 or TRBD2 (5 bases each). This CDR3 has 14 amino acids. Trimming pared 4 bases from V and 10 bases from J, leaving 18 bases between. From germline, CDR1 is SGHRS and CDR2 YFSETQ. The CDR3 DNA is TGCGCCAGCAGCCCTCGGGACGGAGCTGTCGAGCAGTTCTTC. Protein: CASSPRDGAVEQFF.

This clonotype was seen a few times. CDR3 nucleotides: TGCGCCAGCAGCCAAGGAGGGATGGGGAGGACCGAAGCTTTCTTT. It encodes CASSQGGMGRTEAFF. V gene TRBV4-1 combines with J gene TRBJ1-1, with D unresolved. V lost 1 base and J lost 8, with 17 bases in between. Germline CDR1 and CDR2: MGHRA and YSYEKL. CDR3 size: 15 residues.

The V gene is TRBV12-3 or TRBV12-4, the J gene TRBJ2-7; 8 nucleotides match TRBD1. The CDR3 contains 14 residues. J gave up 7 bases and V 5 bases, and 10 bases lay outside the gene matches. This chain's CDR3 is CASSPDREVGEQYF. In DNA form, the CDR3 reads TGTGCCAGCAGTCCGGACAGGGAGGTGGGGGAGCAGTACTTC.

This chain joins TRBV2 and TRBJ1-5, with 7 bases that match TRBD1. Germline V lookup: CDR1 SNHLY, CDR2 FYNNEI. There are 15 residues in the CDR3. Losses at the gene ends were 6 bases for V and 1 base for J; bases not matched to a gene: 6. The CDR3 region is CASSWGQTSNQPQHF. The CDR3, as DNA: TGTGCCAGCAGCTGGGGACAGACGAGCAATCAGCCCCAGCATTTT.

Concerning this clonotype: This CDR3 is missing its conserved last phenylalanine or tryptophan, likely due to a read error. V gene TRBV7-2 combines with J gene TRBJ2-3; D gene unclear. CDR3 length: 14 residues. Trimming pared 1 base from V and 2 bases from J, leaving 7 bases between. The germline CDR1 and CDR2 sequences are SGHTA and FQGNSA. In DNA, the CDR3 is TGTGCCAGCAGCTTAGATCTAATCACAGATACGCAGTATCTT. Encoded protein: CASSLDLITDTQYL.

The rearrangement uses TRBV28 and TRBJ1-1; D unresolved. V lost 3 bases and J 8 bases, leaving 16 bases between the germline ends. CDR1 is MDHEN, CDR2 SYDVKM, per germline. This CDR3 is built from 14 residues. CDR3 DNA: TGTGCCAGCAGTTTGGGTACCAACGGAGTGGAAGCTTTCTTT. Amino acid sequence: CASSLGTNGVEAFF.

With regard to this clonotype: One end of the junction varies from germline; a read error may be responsible. V is TRBV7-8 and J is TRBJ2-2; D may be TRBD2 (5 bases). In germline, CDR1 is SGHVS, CDR2 FQNEAQ. This CDR3 contains 14 residues. In nucleotides, the CDR3 is TGTGCCAGCAGCACCCAGGTGGGCACCGGGGAGCTGTCTTTT. It specifies CASSTQVGTGELSF.

This chain joins TRBV5-1 and TRBJ2-2; 15 bases are a match to TRBD2. The junction had 6 bases not matched to a gene; V was cut back by 7 bases and J by 2 bases. Germline CDR1 reads SGHRS; CDR2 reads YFSETQ. This CDR3 is built from 17 residues. The CDR3 region has the DNA TGCGCCAGCGGACAGGGACTAGCGGGAGGTAACACCGGGGAGCTGTTTTTT. Its translation is CASGQGLAGGNTGELFF.

This sequence joins TRBV20-1 and TRBJ1-2; a possible D gene is TRBD1 (6 bases). The germline V gene encodes CDR1 DFQATT and CDR2 SNEGSKA (reference sequence). This CDR3 contains 9 residues. CDR3 sequence reads: CSPGGGYTF. Written as DNA, the CDR3 is TGCAGCCCCGGGGGCGGCTACACCTTC.

This clonotype came up a few times. The chain joins TRBV14 to TRBJ2-3; the D gene is possibly TRBD2 (5 bases). CDR1 and CDR2 from the germline V gene are SGHDN and FVKESK. V was trimmed by 0 bases and J by 4 bases, leaving 8 bases between them. This CDR3 has 14 amino acids. Here the CDR3 reads CASSQDYGADTQYF. CDR3 sequence (DNA): TGTGCCAGCAGCCAAGATTACGGGGCAGATACGCAGTATTTT.

The chain has TRBV19 and TRBJ2-7; 10 nucleotides agree with TRBD2. The CDR3 sequence is 15 residues long. V gave up 4 bases and J gave up 4 bases; unmatched junction bases: 7. Germline CDR1 reads LNHDA; CDR2 reads SQIVND (reference sequence). The CDR3 loop reads CASSTTLAGVYEQYF. CDR3 bases: TGTGCCAGTAGTACCACTCTAGCGGGAGTGTACGAGCAGTACTTC.

This clonotype ranks as medium-sized. The chain has TRBV2 and TRBJ2-3; 7 bases fit TRBD2. V shed 3 bases and J 3 bases; nucleotides not matched to a gene: 12. The CDR3 has 17 amino acids. CDR1 and CDR2 (germline): SNHLY, FYNNEI. CDR3 nucleotides: TGTGCCAGCAGTGATTCAAAAGGGGCGGGAGCAACAGATACGCAGTATTTT. Its protein product is CASSDSKGAGATDTQYF.

This clonotype was counted once. This rearrangement joins TRBV7-3 to TRBJ2-6; a possible D gene is TRBD2 (5 bases). Germline loops: CDR1 SGHTA, CDR2 FQGTGA. V was shortened by 5 bases and J by 0 bases, with 11 bases between the two germline ends. CDR3 length: 16 residues. The CDR3 here is CASSLSAGSGANVLTF. As DNA, the CDR3 is TGTGCCAGCAGCCTCTCCGCGGGCTCTGGGGCCAACGTCCTGACTTTC.

As to this clonotype: Mismatch with germline at one junction end may stem from a read error. This CDR3 is CASSHTQATNKKLFF. The CDR3 DNA reads as TGTGCCAGCAGCCATACTCAGGCAACTAATAAAAAACTGTTTTTT. The chain recombines TRBV28 with TRBJ1-4; D is unresolved. From germline, CDR1 is MDHEN and CDR2 SYDVKM. There are 15 residues in the CDR3.

The chain employs TRBV7-2 and TRBJ1-2; D gene unclear. CDR3 length: 16 residues. From germline, CDR1 is SGHTA and CDR2 FQGNSA. V lost 2 bases, J lost 5 bases, and 18 bases lay in between. The CDR3 bases are TGTGCCAGCAGCTTAAGAATGGGATCAAATGGGTATGGCTACACCTTC. This sequence encodes CASSLRMGSNGYGYTF.